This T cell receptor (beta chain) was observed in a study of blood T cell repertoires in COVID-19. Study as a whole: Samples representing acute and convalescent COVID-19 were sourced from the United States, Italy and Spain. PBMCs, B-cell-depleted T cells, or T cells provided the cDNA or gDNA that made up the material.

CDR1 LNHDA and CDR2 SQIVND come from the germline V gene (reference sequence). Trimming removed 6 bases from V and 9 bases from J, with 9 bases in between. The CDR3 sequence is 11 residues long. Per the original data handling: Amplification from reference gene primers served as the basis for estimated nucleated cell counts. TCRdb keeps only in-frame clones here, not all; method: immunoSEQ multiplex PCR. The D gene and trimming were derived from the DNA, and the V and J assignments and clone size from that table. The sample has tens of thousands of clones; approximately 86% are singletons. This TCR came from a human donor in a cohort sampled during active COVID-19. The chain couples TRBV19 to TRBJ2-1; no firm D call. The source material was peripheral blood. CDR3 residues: CASSETVEQFF. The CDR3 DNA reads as TGTGCCAGTAGCGAAACTGTTGAGCAGTTCTTC.